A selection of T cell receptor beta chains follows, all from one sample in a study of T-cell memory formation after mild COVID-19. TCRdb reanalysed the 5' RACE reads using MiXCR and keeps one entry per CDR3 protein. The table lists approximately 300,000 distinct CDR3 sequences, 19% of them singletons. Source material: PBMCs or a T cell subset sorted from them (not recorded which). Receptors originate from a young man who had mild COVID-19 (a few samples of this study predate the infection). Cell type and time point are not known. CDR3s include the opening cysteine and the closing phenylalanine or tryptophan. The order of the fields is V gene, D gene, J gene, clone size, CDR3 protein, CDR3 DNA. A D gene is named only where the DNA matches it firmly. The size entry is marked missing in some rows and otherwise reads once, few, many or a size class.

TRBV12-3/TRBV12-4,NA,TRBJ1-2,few,CASSPGTPAFYGYTF,TGTGCCAGCAGTCCCGGAACACCCGCCTTCTATGGCTACACCTTC
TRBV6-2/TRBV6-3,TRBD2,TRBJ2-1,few,CASSYPPLAGVYNEQFF,TGTGCCAGCAGTTACCCACCCCTAGCGGGGGTTTACAATGAGCAGTTCTTC
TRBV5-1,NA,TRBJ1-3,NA,CASSFRTGRSGNTIYF,TGCGCCAGCAGCTTTCGGACGGGCCGCTCTGGAAACACCATATATTTT
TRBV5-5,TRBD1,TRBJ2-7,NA,CASSPGTEDYEQYF,TGTGCCAGCAGCCCAGGGACAGAGGACTACGAGCAGTACTTC
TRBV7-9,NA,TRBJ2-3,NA,CASSWTGTDTQYF,TGTGCCAGCAGCTGGACAGGCACAGATACGCAGTATTTT
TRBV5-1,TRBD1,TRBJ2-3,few,CASSLAEGGGVDTQYF,TGCGCCAGCAGCTTGGCCGAAGGGGGCGGCGTAGATACGCAGTATTTT
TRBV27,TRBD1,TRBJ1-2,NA,CASSTEWTGEEGYTF,TGTGCCAGCAGTACAGAATGGACAGGGGAGGAAGGCTACACCTTC
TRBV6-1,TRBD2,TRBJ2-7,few,CASIRGGASGGEQYF,TGTGCCAGCATCCGAGGAGGGGCTAGCGGGGGCGAGCAGTACTTC
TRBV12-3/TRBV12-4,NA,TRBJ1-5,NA,CASNSQNQPQHF,TGTGCCAGCAATTCCCAGAATCAGCCCCAGCATTTT
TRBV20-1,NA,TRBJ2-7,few,CSASPGSSYEQYF,TGCAGTGCTAGTCCCGGGAGCTCCTACGAGCAGTACTTC
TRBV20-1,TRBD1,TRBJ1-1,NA,CSARAGTGVGTEAFF,TGCAGTGCTAGGGCTGGGACAGGGGTTGGCACTGAAGCTTTCTTT
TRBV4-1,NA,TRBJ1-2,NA,CASSQTPGLKGYGYTF,TGCGCCAGCAGCCAAACCCCGGGACTCAAGGGATATGGCTACACCTTC
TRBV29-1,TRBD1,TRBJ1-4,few,CSVDRGQEKLFF,TGCAGCGTTGACAGGGGGCAAGAAAAACTGTTTTTT
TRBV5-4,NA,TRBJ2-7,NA,CASSMGRGDEQYF,TGTGCCAGCAGCATGGGACGGGGAGACGAGCAGTACTTC
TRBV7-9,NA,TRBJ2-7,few,CASSLSVRGDEQYF,TGTGCCAGCAGCTTATCGGTCCGAGGGGACGAGCAGTACTTC
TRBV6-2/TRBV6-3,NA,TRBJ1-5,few,CASSNAVGGPQHF,TGTGCCAGCAGTAACGCGGTGGGCGGGCCCCAGCATTTT
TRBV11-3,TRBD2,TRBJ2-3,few,CASSLVSGGTTDTQYF,TGTGCCAGCAGCTTAGTGTCGGGGGGGACCACAGATACGCAGTATTTT
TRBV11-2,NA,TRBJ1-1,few,CASSLRGRVGEAFF,TGTGCCAGCAGCTTGCGAGGCAGGGTAGGAGAAGCTTTCTTT
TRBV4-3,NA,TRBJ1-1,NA,CASSQVPTLEAFF,TGCGCCAGCAGCCAAGTCCCTACGTTGGAGGCTTTCTTT
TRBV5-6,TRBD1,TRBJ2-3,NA,CASSQGALPQYF,TGTGCCAGCAGCCAGGGGGCGCTACCGCAGTATTTT
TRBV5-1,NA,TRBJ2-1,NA,CASSPGWANEQFF,TGCGCCAGCAGCCCCGGATGGGCAAATGAGCAGTTCTTC
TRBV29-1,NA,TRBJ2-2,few,CSVETRAGELFF,TGCAGCGTTGAGACGCGGGCCGGGGAGCTGTTTTTT
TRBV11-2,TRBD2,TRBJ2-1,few,CASSLAPLAASSYNEQFF,TGTGCCAGCAGCTTAGCACCCCTAGCGGCCAGCTCCTACAATGAGCAGTTCTTC
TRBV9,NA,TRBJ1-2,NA,CASSVAWGNYGYTF,TGTGCCAGCAGCGTAGCGTGGGGGAACTATGGCTACACCTTC
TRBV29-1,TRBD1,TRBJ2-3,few,CSVEGRGQTSTTDTQYF,TGCAGCGTTGAAGGAAGGGGACAGACTTCTACCACAGATACGCAGTATTTT
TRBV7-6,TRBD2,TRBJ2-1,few,CASSLEVRGDNEQFF,TGTGCCAGCAGCTTAGAAGTGCGGGGGGACAATGAGCAGTTCTTC
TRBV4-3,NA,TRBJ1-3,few,CASSHPGTHNSGNTIYF,TGCGCCAGCAGCCACCCCGGGACTCATAACTCTGGAAACACCATATATTTT
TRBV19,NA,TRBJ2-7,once,CASSSGPAYEQYF,TGTGCCAGTAGTTCAGGGCCAGCCTACGAGCAGTACTTC
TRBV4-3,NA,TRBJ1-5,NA,CASSQDFAGGNQPQHF,TGCGCCAGCAGCCAAGACTTTGCAGGGGGCAATCAGCCCCAGCATTTT
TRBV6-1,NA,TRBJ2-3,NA,CASRLQGMGTDTQYF,TGTGCCAGCAGGCTACAGGGCATGGGTACAGATACGCAGTATTTT
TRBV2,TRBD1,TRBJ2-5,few,CASSDRTGGRKTQYF,TGTGCCAGCAGTGACAGGACAGGGGGGAGAAAGACCCAGTACTTC
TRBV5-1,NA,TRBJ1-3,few,CASSPIADSGNTIYF,TGCGCCAGCAGCCCCATTGCAGACTCTGGAAACACCATATATTTT
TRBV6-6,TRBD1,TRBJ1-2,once,CASSGDRGRDGYTF,TGTGCCAGCAGTGGAGACAGGGGGCGAGATGGCTACACCTTC
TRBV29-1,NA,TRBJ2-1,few,CSAAGRGADNEQFF,TGCAGCGCCGCGGGCCGGGGGGCCGACAATGAGCAGTTCTTC
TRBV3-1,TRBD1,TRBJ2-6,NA,CASSHDRGHFGANVLTF,TGTGCCAGCAGCCACGACAGGGGGCACTTTGGGGCCAACGTCCTGACTTTC
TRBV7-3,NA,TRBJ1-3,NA,CASSARVGNTIYF,TGTGCCAGCAGCGCCAGGGTTGGAAACACCATATATTTT
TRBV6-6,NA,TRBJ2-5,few,CASSYPGRGEETQYF,TGTGCCAGCAGTTACCCAGGGAGGGGGGAAGAGACCCAGTACTTC
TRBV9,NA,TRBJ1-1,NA,CASSAGGWNTEAFF,TGTGCCAGCAGCGCCGGGGGATGGAACACTGAAGCTTTCTTT
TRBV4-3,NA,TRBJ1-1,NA,CASSQDKGYTEAFF,TGCGCCAGCAGCCAAGATAAGGGTTACACTGAAGCTTTCTTT
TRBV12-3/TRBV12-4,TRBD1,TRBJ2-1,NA,CASRRGQDNEQFF,TGTGCCAGCAGGAGAGGACAGGACAATGAGCAGTTCTTC